The rows below give T cell receptor beta chains drawn from one sample of a study of early T cells in non-severe SARS-CoV-2 infection. MiXCR, applied by TCRdb to the 5' RACE reads, yields one record per CDR3 protein. The table shows roughly 16,000 distinct CDR3 sequences, with about 5% occurring only once. The material sequenced was whole blood, taken at baseline. The receptors originated from an adult who was a healthcare worker with PCR-confirmed SARS-CoV-2 infection or an uninfected control (not recorded which). Both conserved end residues are part of each CDR3. D genes are given only for firm matches. Clone sizes are given selectively: once, few, many, or a class where the clone is expanded.

j_call clone_size d_call v_call cdr3_nt cdr3_aa
TRBJ2-2 many TRBD2 TRBV5-4 TGTGCCAGCAGCAGGAGACTAGCGGGGGTCTTTAACACCGGGGAGCTGTTTTTT CASSRRLAGVFNTGELFF
TRBJ1-1 many - TRBV18 TGTGCCAGCTCAGAGTCCCAGCGTGAAGCTTTCTTT CASSESQREAFF
TRBJ2-2 - - TRBV29-1 TGCAGCGTTGAGGGTTGGAACACCGGGGAGCTGTTTTTT CSVEGWNTGELFF
TRBJ2-6 - TRBD1 TRBV9 TGTGCCAGCACCCCCCAGAAAGGGGGCAATGGGGCCAACGTCCTGACTTTC CASTPQKGGNGANVLTF
TRBJ2-5 many - TRBV30 TGTGCCTGGAGTCTACAAGAGACCCAGTACTTC CAWSLQETQYF
TRBJ2-1 few - TRBV11-2 TGTGCCAGCAGCCCCAGTTACAATGAGCAGTTCTTC CASSPSYNEQFF
TRBJ2-2 - - TRBV5-1 TGCGCCAGCAGCTTTGTGGTTGACACCGGGGAGCTGTTTTTT CASSFVVDTGELFF
TRBJ1-6 many TRBD1 TRBV30 TGTGCCTGGAACAAAGGACAGGATAATTCACCCCTCCACTTT CAWNKGQDNSPLHF
TRBJ1-1 many - TRBV7-2 TGTGCCAGCAGAAGTGAGCCCAACACTGAAGCTTTCTTT CASRSEPNTEAFF
TRBJ1-6 many TRBD1 TRBV27 TGTGCCAGCACACCCCGTGGGACAGATTATAATTCACCCCTCCACTTT CASTPRGTDYNSPLHF
TRBJ2-1 many TRBD2 TRBV12-3/TRBV12-4 TGTGCCAGCAGGAGGACTAGCGGGGGGGCCGGGAACAATGAGCAGTTCTTC CASRRTSGGAGNNEQFF
TRBJ2-3 medium-sized TRBD2 TRBV18 TGTGCCAGCTCCCTAATAGGACTAGCGCCAGATACGCAGTATTTT CASSLIGLAPDTQYF
TRBJ2-2 medium-sized - TRBV6-6 TGTGCCAGCAGCCCCTACACCGGGGAGCTGTTTTTT CASSPYTGELFF
TRBJ1-2 many TRBD1 TRBV10-2 TGCGCCAGCGGCGCCGGGACAGGGGTATATTTATATGGCTACACCTTC CASGAGTGVYLYGYTF
TRBJ2-1 many TRBD2 TRBV6-5 TGTGCCAGCAGTTACGCCGGACCGGGTAGCGGGGGGGCCAATGAGCAGTTCTTC CASSYAGPGSGGANEQFF
TRBJ1-1 many - TRBV4-3 TGCGCCAGCAGCCAAGGGCCACGATTAACCACTGAAGCTTTCTTT CASSQGPRLTTEAFF
TRBJ2-1 many TRBD2 TRBV5-1 TGCGCCAGCAGCTTTAGCGGGGGGGCCTACAATGAGCAGTTCTTC CASSFSGGAYNEQFF
TRBJ2-7 medium-sized TRBD2 TRBV29-1 TGCAGCGTTGACCCAGAGACTAGCGGGGGCTACGAGCAGTACTTC CSVDPETSGGYEQYF
TRBJ1-1 - - TRBV20-1 TGCAGTGCTCGGCATTGGGGGGCCGGGAGCAGTGAAGCTTTCTTT CSARHWGAGSSEAFF
TRBJ2-2 few TRBD2 TRBV7-6 TGTGCCAGCAGCTTATTACTAGCGGGGCAAACTATCACCGGGGAGCTGTTTTTT CASSLLLAGQTITGELFF
TRBJ2-1 few TRBD2 TRBV6-2/TRBV6-3 TGTGCCAGCAGTTCCGGACTAGCGGGCGGCATCAATGAGCAGTTCTTC CASSSGLAGGINEQFF
TRBJ2-1 many - TRBV11-3 TGTGCCAGCAGCTTAGCGGACTACAATGAGCAGTTCTTC CASSLADYNEQFF
TRBJ1-1 many TRBD1 TRBV12-3/TRBV12-4 TGTGCCAGCGAGCGCGGGACAGGGGGGGGCACTGAAGCTTTCTTT CASERGTGGGTEAFF
TRBJ2-3 medium-sized - TRBV12-3/TRBV12-4 TGTGCCAGCAGTTCCCCGAGCGGAACGGGGGAGCTTTTGACTAGCACAGATACGCAGTATTTT CASSSPSGTGELLTSTDTQYF
TRBJ1-1 many - TRBV7-9 TGTGCCAGCAGCCGGTCCCCGGGGGGCACTGAAGCTTTCTTT CASSRSPGGTEAFF
TRBJ2-3 many TRBD2 TRBV20-1 TGCAGTGCTCACCCGGGACTAGATTCTGCAGATACGCAGTATTTT CSAHPGLDSADTQYF
TRBJ2-3 many - TRBV11-3 TGTGCCAGCAGCTGGGGGACCGCGGATACGCAGTATTTT CASSWGTADTQYF
TRBJ2-3 many - TRBV4-3 TGCGCCAGCAGCCAACTGACGTCGGCGGGGACGGGAGATACGCAGTATTTT CASSQLTSAGTGDTQYF
TRBJ2-2 many - TRBV18 TGTGCCAGCTCACCTCCGGGGGACACCGGGGAGCTGTTTTTT CASSPPGDTGELFF
TRBJ1-1 many - TRBV29-1 TGCAGCGTTGAAGGGGAGGGTGCTCCGACTGAAGCTTTCTTT CSVEGEGAPTEAFF
TRBJ1-4 medium-sized TRBD1 TRBV7-7 TGTGCTAGCAGCTTGGGGACAGGGCCGAATGAAAAACTGTTTTTT CASSLGTGPNEKLFF
TRBJ2-3 - - TRBV5-1 TGCGCCAGCAGCTTTGGGGCGGGCGCAGATACGCAGTATTTT CASSFGAGADTQYF
TRBJ2-7 medium-sized - TRBV5-5 TGTGCCAGCAGAGTCGACCGAAATCCCTACGAGCAGTACTTC CASRVDRNPYEQYF
TRBJ1-1 - TRBD1 TRBV30 TGTGCCCAACTGGGGACAGCAAACACTGAAGCTTTCTTT CAQLGTANTEAFF
TRBJ2-2 many TRBD2 TRBV14 TGTGCCAGCAGCCTACTAGCGGGGGGGCCGCAGAACACCGGGGAGCTGTTTTTT CASSLLAGGPQNTGELFF
TRBJ2-3 many TRBD1 TRBV11-2 TGTGCCAGCAGCTTAAGGGGGCCGAGGATCCCAGGGGGCACAGATACGCAGTATTTT CASSLRGPRIPGGTDTQYF
TRBJ2-1 - TRBD1 TRBV6-1 TGTGCCAGCAGTGAAGAGGTTTTTTGGGACAGGAGTAGATACAATGAGCAGTTCTTC CASSEEVFWDRSRYNEQFF
TRBJ2-7 - TRBD2 TRBV4-2 TGTGCCAGCAGCCAAAGGGCGGATCCGGGAGGTCGCGAGCAGTACTTC CASSQRADPGGREQYF